Presented here are 2 T cell receptor beta chains from one specimen sequenced in a study of radiation and T cells in renal cell carcinoma. Sequencing used immunoSEQ multiplex PCR; TCRdb keeps in-frame clones, though not all of them. The sample consists of around 100,000 clones, around 83% of them appearing once. Time point noted: blood 4 weeks post-SBRT, at nephrectomy. Regarding treatment: 15 Gy SBRT to primary tumor, nephrectomy 4 weeks later. Source: blood, taken from a patient whose treatment included radiotherapy and nephrectomy. The receptors originated from a man aged 55 to 70 with renal cell carcinoma.

The gene calls are TRBV19 and TRBJ2-7, with D maybe TRBD1 (6 bases). This CDR3 has 13 residues. V lost 5 bases and J lost 2, with 10 bases in between. Germline V gives CDR1 LNHDA, CDR2 SQIVND (reference sequence). The CDR3 coding sequence is TGTGCCAGTAGTCAGGACAGAACCTACGAGCAGTACTTC. Amino acids: CASSQDRTYEQYF.

V usage is TRBV6-6 and J usage is TRBJ2-5; maybe TRBD2 (5 bases). Trimming shortened V by 2 bases and J by 5 bases, and 18 bases separated the two germline ends. The CDR3 is 16 amino acids. Germline-derived CDR1 and CDR2 are MNHNY and SVGAGI (reference sequence). The CDR3 here is CASSYGGPRPRETQYF. The CDR3, as DNA: TGTGCCAGCAGTTACGGAGGTCCCAGGCCCCGGGAGACCCAGTACTTC.